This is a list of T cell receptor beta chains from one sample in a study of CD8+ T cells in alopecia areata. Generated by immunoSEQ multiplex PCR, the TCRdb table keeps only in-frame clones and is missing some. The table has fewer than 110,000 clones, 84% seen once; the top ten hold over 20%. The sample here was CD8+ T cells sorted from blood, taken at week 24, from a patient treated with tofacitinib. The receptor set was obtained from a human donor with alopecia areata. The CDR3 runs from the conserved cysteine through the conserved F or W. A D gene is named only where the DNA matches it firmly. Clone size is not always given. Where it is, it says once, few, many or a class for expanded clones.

CDR3 DNA: TGTGCCAGCCAAGCAGCCCTGACAGGGTCGACTGAAGCTTTCTTT
CDR3 protein: CASQAALTGSTEAFF
V gene: TRBV27
D gene: TRBD1
clone size: once
J gene: TRBJ1-1
CDR3 length: 15

CDR3 DNA: TGCGCCAGCAGCCCGGGGAATAGCGGGGACGAGCAGTACTTC
CDR3 protein: CASSPGNSGDEQYF
V gene: TRBV4-1
D gene: TRBD2
clone size: .
J gene: TRBJ2-7
CDR3 length: 14

CDR3 DNA: TGTGCCAGTAGTACCGACAGGGTAGACCCAGATACGCAGTATTTT
CDR3 protein: CASSTDRVDPDTQYF
V gene: TRBV19
D gene: TRBD1
clone size: .
J gene: TRBJ2-3
CDR3 length: 15

CDR3 DNA: TGTGCCAGCAGTTTGACAGGGTGGACCATTACAGATACGCAGTATTTT
CDR3 protein: CASSLTGWTITDTQYF
V gene: TRBV27
D gene: TRBD1
clone size: once
J gene: TRBJ2-3
CDR3 length: 16

CDR3 DNA: TGCGGAGCGGGACGGACCTACGAGCAGTACTTC
CDR3 protein: CGAGRTYEQYF
V gene: TRBV6-5
D gene: TRBD2
clone size: .
J gene: TRBJ2-7
CDR3 length: 11

CDR3 DNA: TGTGCCAGCAGCGGACAGGACTCCTACGAGCAGTACTTC
CDR3 protein: CASSGQDSYEQYF
V gene: TRBV9
D gene: .
clone size: .
J gene: TRBJ2-7
CDR3 length: 13

CDR3 DNA: TGTGCCAGCAGCTTCTCCACAGGGGAGAACTATGGCTACACCTTC
CDR3 protein: CASSFSTGENYGYTF
V gene: TRBV7-9
D gene: TRBD1
clone size: .
J gene: TRBJ1-2
CDR3 length: 15

CDR3 DNA: TGTGCCAGCAGTCGCGCAGATACGCAGTATTTT
CDR3 protein: CASSRADTQYF
V gene: TRBV27
D gene: .
clone size: .
J gene: TRBJ2-3
CDR3 length: 11

CDR3 DNA: TGCAGCGTTGAGACCTTCTACGAGCAGTACTTC
CDR3 protein: CSVETFYEQYF
V gene: TRBV29-1
D gene: .
clone size: few
J gene: TRBJ2-7
CDR3 length: 11

CDR3 DNA: TGTGCCAGCAGCTTGGTAGGGGAAGAGACCCAGTACTTC
CDR3 protein: CASSLVGEETQYF
V gene: TRBV5-6
D gene: .
clone size: .
J gene: TRBJ2-5
CDR3 length: 13

CDR3 DNA: TGTGCCAGCAGCTTGAGGGAGGACGAGCAGTACTTC
CDR3 protein: CASSLREDEQYF
V gene: TRBV7-2
D gene: .
clone size: .
J gene: TRBJ2-7
CDR3 length: 12

CDR3 DNA: TGTGCCAGCAGCTTATCCACGGACTATGGCTACACCTTC
CDR3 protein: CASSLSTDYGYTF
V gene: TRBV7-9
D gene: .
clone size: few
J gene: TRBJ1-2
CDR3 length: 13

CDR3 DNA: TGTGCCAGCAGCCAAACCTCTAGCGGGAGAGAGACCCAGTACTTC
CDR3 protein: CASSQTSSGRETQYF
V gene: TRBV7-9
D gene: TRBD2
clone size: .
J gene: TRBJ2-5
CDR3 length: 15

CDR3 DNA: TGTGCCAGCAGCTTAGGAACCTACGAGCAGTACTTC
CDR3 protein: CASSLGTYEQYF
V gene: TRBV7-9
D gene: .
clone size: .
J gene: TRBJ2-7
CDR3 length: 12

CDR3 DNA: TGTGCCAGCAGTCCACAGGGGGCGGACACTGAAGCTTTCTTT
CDR3 protein: CASSPQGADTEAFF
V gene: TRBV6-5
D gene: TRBD1
clone size: once
J gene: TRBJ1-1
CDR3 length: 14

CDR3 DNA: TGCGCCAGCAGCCAACTAGCAGGCACAGATACGCAGTATTTT
CDR3 protein: CASSQLAGTDTQYF
V gene: TRBV4-1
D gene: .
clone size: .
J gene: TRBJ2-3
CDR3 length: 14

CDR3 DNA: TGTGCCAGCAGTCCCACAGGGGTCGAGCAGTACTTC
CDR3 protein: CASSPTGVEQYF
V gene: TRBV2
D gene: TRBD1
clone size: .
J gene: TRBJ2-7
CDR3 length: 12

CDR3 DNA: TGTGCCAGCAGCTCCCAATCAAAGGGGAAAGGGTCCTACGAGCAGTACTTC
CDR3 protein: CASSSQSKGKGSYEQYF
V gene: TRBV11-2
D gene: .
clone size: .
J gene: TRBJ2-7
CDR3 length: 17

CDR3 DNA: TGCAGCGCTCCCGGTCCCCCCGGGGAGCTGTTTTTT
CDR3 protein: CSAPGPPGELFF
V gene: TRBV29-1
D gene: .
clone size: .
J gene: TRBJ2-2
CDR3 length: 12

CDR3 DNA: TGCGCCAGCAGCCTGCAGGGGCCGAACACTGAAGCTTTCTTT
CDR3 protein: CASSLQGPNTEAFF
V gene: TRBV4-1
D gene: .
clone size: .
J gene: TRBJ1-1
CDR3 length: 14

CDR3 DNA: TGTGCCACCCGGGACCCCTACAATGAGCAGTTCTTC
CDR3 protein: CATRDPYNEQFF
V gene: TRBV13
D gene: .
clone size: .
J gene: TRBJ2-1
CDR3 length: 12

CDR3 DNA: TGTGCCAGCAGCCGTAGCGGAAGTACGCAGTATTTT
CDR3 protein: CASSRSGSTQYF
V gene: TRBV7-9
D gene: .
clone size: once
J gene: TRBJ2-3
CDR3 length: 12

CDR3 DNA: TGTGCCTGGAGTGAGGTATACGAGCAGTACTTC
CDR3 protein: CAWSEVYEQYF
V gene: TRBV30
D gene: .
clone size: .
J gene: TRBJ2-7
CDR3 length: 11

CDR3 DNA: TGTGCCAGCAGCCAACCCTTCGGGGGGGGCCAACATGAGCAGTTCTTC
CDR3 protein: CASSQPFGGGQHEQFF
V gene: TRBV4-2
D gene: TRBD2
clone size: .
J gene: TRBJ2-1
CDR3 length: 16

CDR3 DNA: TGTGCCAGCAGTTACTCTGGGACAGGGAGCTACGAGCAGTACTTC
CDR3 protein: CASSYSGTGSYEQYF
V gene: TRBV6-6
D gene: TRBD1
clone size: .
J gene: TRBJ2-7
CDR3 length: 15

CDR3 DNA: TGTGCCAGCAGTCGCCCTGGGCCCGGGGAGCTGTTTTTT
CDR3 protein: CASSRPGPGELFF
V gene: TRBV6-5
D gene: .
clone size: .
J gene: TRBJ2-2
CDR3 length: 13

CDR3 DNA: TGCGCCAGCAGCTTGGTACCCGAACAAGAGACCCAGTACTTC
CDR3 protein: CASSLVPEQETQYF
V gene: TRBV5-1
D gene: .
clone size: .
J gene: TRBJ2-5
CDR3 length: 14

CDR3 DNA: TGTGCCAGCAGCCCGGACTACGAGCAGTACTTC
CDR3 protein: CASSPDYEQYF
V gene: TRBV7-2
D gene: .
clone size: .
J gene: TRBJ2-7
CDR3 length: 11

CDR3 DNA: TGTGCCAGCAGCTTTTATGGGGGGGAAGATACGCAGTATTTT
CDR3 protein: CASSFYGGEDTQYF
V gene: TRBV5-4
D gene: TRBD2
clone size: .
J gene: TRBJ2-3
CDR3 length: 14

CDR3 DNA: TGTGCCAGTAGTATCGGTACAGGGGGGAACACTGAAGCTTTCTTT
CDR3 protein: CASSIGTGGNTEAFF
V gene: TRBV19
D gene: TRBD1
clone size: .
J gene: TRBJ1-1
CDR3 length: 15

CDR3 DNA: TGTGCCAGCAGCTTAGATTTCCCAGCGGGGATCCCCTGGGCCCAGTACTTC
CDR3 protein: CASSLDFPAGIPWAQYF
V gene: TRBV11-2
D gene: TRBD2
clone size: .
J gene: TRBJ2-5
CDR3 length: 17

CDR3 DNA: TGTGCCAGCAGCGAGGGACAGGGACCCTACGAGCAGTACTTC
CDR3 protein: CASSEGQGPYEQYF
V gene: TRBV7-2
D gene: TRBD1
clone size: few
J gene: TRBJ2-7
CDR3 length: 14

CDR3 DNA: TGTGCCAGCAGTGAGGGGTTTATCTACGAGCAGTACTTC
CDR3 protein: CASSEGFIYEQYF
V gene: TRBV25-1
D gene: .
clone size: .
J gene: TRBJ2-7
CDR3 length: 13

CDR3 DNA: TGCGCCAGCAGTGATCCCGGGACAGGGTTTTCCTACGAGCAGTACTTC
CDR3 protein: CASSDPGTGFSYEQYF
V gene: TRBV10-1
D gene: TRBD1
clone size: .
J gene: TRBJ2-7
CDR3 length: 16

CDR3 DNA: TGTGCCAGCAGCTTCGGACAGGGGAATTCACCCCTCCACTTT
CDR3 protein: CASSFGQGNSPLHF
V gene: TRBV13
D gene: TRBD1
clone size: .
J gene: TRBJ1-6
CDR3 length: 14

CDR3 DNA: TGCGCCAGCAGCCAAGAGGGGGGGCCCACAGATACGCAGTATTTT
CDR3 protein: CASSQEGGPTDTQYF
V gene: TRBV4-3
D gene: .
clone size: .
J gene: TRBJ2-3
CDR3 length: 15

CDR3 DNA: TGTGCCAGCAGTGAATCGGGGGGTCGCAATCAGCCCCAGCATTTT
CDR3 protein: CASSESGGRNQPQHF
V gene: TRBV25-1
D gene: .
clone size: .
J gene: TRBJ1-5
CDR3 length: 15

CDR3 DNA: TGCAGCGTTGAAGCTACGTACAGGCGCCAAGAGACCCAGTACTTC
CDR3 protein: CSVEATYRRQETQYF
V gene: TRBV29-1
D gene: .
clone size: .
J gene: TRBJ2-5
CDR3 length: 15

CDR3 DNA: TGTGCCACCAGCAGAGTAACCGGGGTGGAACAAGAGACCCAGTACTTC
CDR3 protein: CATSRVTGVEQETQYF
V gene: TRBV15
D gene: .
clone size: .
J gene: TRBJ2-5
CDR3 length: 16

CDR3 DNA: TGCAGCGTTGAGGGGGGGGGACTTTATGAGACCCAGTACTTC
CDR3 protein: CSVEGGGLYETQYF
V gene: TRBV29-1
D gene: TRBD2
clone size: few
J gene: TRBJ2-5
CDR3 length: 14

CDR3 DNA: TGTGCCAGCAATGAAAAGGGACTTGGGCGAAGTGGGCTGGACGAGCAGTACTTC
CDR3 protein: CASNEKGLGRSGLDEQYF
V gene: TRBV27
D gene: .
clone size: .
J gene: TRBJ2-7
CDR3 length: 18

CDR3 DNA: TGTGCCAGCAGCTCCGCGAGTAGAACTAATGAAAAACTGTTTTTT
CDR3 protein: CASSSASRTNEKLFF
V gene: TRBV13
D gene: .
clone size: few
J gene: TRBJ1-4
CDR3 length: 15

CDR3 DNA: TGCAGCGTTGAAGATGGGGCAGGGTGGGGGCAGTACTTC
CDR3 protein: CSVEDGAGWGQYF
V gene: TRBV29-1
D gene: .
clone size: .
J gene: TRBJ2-7
CDR3 length: 13

CDR3 DNA: TGTGCCAGCAGCCTCTGGGGGGCTAGCTCCCGTAATGAGCAGTTCTTC
CDR3 protein: CASSLWGASSRNEQFF
V gene: TRBV14
D gene: .
clone size: .
J gene: TRBJ2-1
CDR3 length: 16

CDR3 DNA: TGTGCCAGCAGCGGAACGGGCCCCTCGAGGGAGACCCAGTACTTC
CDR3 protein: CASSGTGPSRETQYF
V gene: TRBV5-4
D gene: .
clone size: .
J gene: TRBJ2-5
CDR3 length: 15

CDR3 DNA: TGTGCCAGCAGCACGAGGGAGGGGGCCGTCCAGACCCAGTACTTC
CDR3 protein: CASSTREGAVQTQYF
V gene: TRBV7-9
D gene: .
clone size: .
J gene: TRBJ2-5
CDR3 length: 15

CDR3 DNA: TGTGCCAGCAGCTTAGAAACAGGGGAACAAGAGACCCAGTACTTC
CDR3 protein: CASSLETGEQETQYF
V gene: TRBV7-6
D gene: TRBD1
clone size: once
J gene: TRBJ2-5
CDR3 length: 15

CDR3 DNA: TGTGCCACCAGCAGAGTTCCCGATGGCCAAAACTCATATACGCAGTATTTT
CDR3 protein: CATSRVPDGQNSYTQYF
V gene: TRBV15
D gene: .
clone size: .
J gene: TRBJ2-3
CDR3 length: 17

CDR3 DNA: TGCGCCAGCAGCCAAGGAGTGGGCGAGGGCCCTTTTAGTGAGCAGTTCTTC
CDR3 protein: CASSQGVGEGPFSEQFF
V gene: TRBV4-3
D gene: .
clone size: .
J gene: TRBJ2-1
CDR3 length: 17

CDR3 DNA: TGTGCCAGCAGCCATGGGACGGGGGCCTACGAGCAGTACTTC
CDR3 protein: CASSHGTGAYEQYF
V gene: TRBV27
D gene: .
clone size: .
J gene: TRBJ2-7
CDR3 length: 14

CDR3 DNA: TGTGCCAGCAGCCTCAGCTCCTACGAGCAGTACTTC
CDR3 protein: CASSLSSYEQYF
V gene: TRBV7-9
D gene: .
clone size: .
J gene: TRBJ2-7
CDR3 length: 12